A few counts support the clone carrying this T cell receptor (beta chain). TCRdb processed the 5' RACE reads anew with MiXCR; each CDR3 protein has one entry. Of 240,000 or so distinct CDR3 sequences in the sample, roughly 7% were seen once. This CDR3 is built from 15 residues. Germline-derived CDR1 and CDR2 are SNHLY and FYNNEI. V dropped 6 bases and J dropped 2 bases, with 15 bases sitting between them. This specimen comes from a study of identical twins. This sample was shared with a second study, whose subject was yellow fever vaccine responses in identical twins.

This sequence joins TRBV2 and TRBJ2-3, with D unresolved. The specimen sequenced was memory (CD45RO+) T cells sorted from blood. The receptor comes from a woman under 30 in good health. The CDR3 DNA is TGTGCCAGCAGCGAGGATGGGCGCACCACAGATACGCAGTATTTT. Protein product: CASSEDGRTTDTQYF.